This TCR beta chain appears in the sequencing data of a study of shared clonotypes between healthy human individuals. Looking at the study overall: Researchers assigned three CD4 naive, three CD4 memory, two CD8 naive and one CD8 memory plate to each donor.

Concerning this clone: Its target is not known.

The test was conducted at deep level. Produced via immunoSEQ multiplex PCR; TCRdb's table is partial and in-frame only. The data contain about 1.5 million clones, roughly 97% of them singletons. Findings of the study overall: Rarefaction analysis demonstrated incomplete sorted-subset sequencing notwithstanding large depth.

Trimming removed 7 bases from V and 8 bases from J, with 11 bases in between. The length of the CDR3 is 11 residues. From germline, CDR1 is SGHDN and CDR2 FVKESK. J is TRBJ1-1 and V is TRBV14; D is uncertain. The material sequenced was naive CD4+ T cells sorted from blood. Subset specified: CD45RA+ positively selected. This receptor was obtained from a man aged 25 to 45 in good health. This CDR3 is CASNSWGEAFF. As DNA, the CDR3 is TGTGCCAGCAACTCCTGGGGAGAAGCTTTCTTT.